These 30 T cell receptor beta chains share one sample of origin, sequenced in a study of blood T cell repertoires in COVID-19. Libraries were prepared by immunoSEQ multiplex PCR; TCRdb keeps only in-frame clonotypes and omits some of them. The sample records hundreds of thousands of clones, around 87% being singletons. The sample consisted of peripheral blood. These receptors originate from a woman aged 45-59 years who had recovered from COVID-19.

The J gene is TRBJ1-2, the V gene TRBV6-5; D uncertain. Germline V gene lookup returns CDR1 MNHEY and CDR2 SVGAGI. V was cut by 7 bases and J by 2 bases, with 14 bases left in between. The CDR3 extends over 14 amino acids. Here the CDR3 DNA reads TGTGCCAGCACGAGGTCTCCCGAGAACTATGGCTACACCTTC. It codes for CASTRSPENYGYTF.

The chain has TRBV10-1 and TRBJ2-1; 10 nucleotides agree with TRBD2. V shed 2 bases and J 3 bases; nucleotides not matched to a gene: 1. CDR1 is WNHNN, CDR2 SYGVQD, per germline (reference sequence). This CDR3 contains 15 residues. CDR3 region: CASSERLAGYNEQFF. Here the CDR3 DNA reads TGCGCCAGCAGTGAGCGACTAGCGGGCTACAATGAGCAGTTCTTC.

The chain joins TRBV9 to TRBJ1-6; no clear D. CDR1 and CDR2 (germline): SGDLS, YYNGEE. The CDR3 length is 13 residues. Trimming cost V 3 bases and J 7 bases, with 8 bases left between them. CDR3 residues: CASSASNNSPLHF. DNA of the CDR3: TGTGCCAGCAGCGCCAGTAACAATTCACCCCTCCACTTT.

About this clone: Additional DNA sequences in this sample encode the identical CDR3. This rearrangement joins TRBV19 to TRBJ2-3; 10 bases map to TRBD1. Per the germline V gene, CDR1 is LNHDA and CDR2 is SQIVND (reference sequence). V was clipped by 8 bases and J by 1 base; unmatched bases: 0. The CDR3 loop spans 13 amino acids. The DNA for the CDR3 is TGTGCCAGTGGGACAGGGGGCACAGATACGCAGTATTTT. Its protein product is CASGTGGTDTQYF.

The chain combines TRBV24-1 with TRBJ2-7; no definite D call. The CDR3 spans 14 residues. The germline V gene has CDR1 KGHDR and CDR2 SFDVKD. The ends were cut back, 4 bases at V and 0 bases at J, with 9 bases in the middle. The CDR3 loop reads CATSDGSSSYEQYF. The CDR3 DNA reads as TGTGCCACCAGTGACGGTTCGAGCTCCTACGAGCAGTACTTC.

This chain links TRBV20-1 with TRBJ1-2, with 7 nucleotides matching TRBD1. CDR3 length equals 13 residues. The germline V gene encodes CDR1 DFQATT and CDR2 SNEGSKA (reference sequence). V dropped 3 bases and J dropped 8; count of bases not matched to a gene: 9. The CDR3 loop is CSASSGGREGYTF. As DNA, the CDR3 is TGCAGTGCTAGTTCAGGGGGAAGGGAAGGCTACACCTTC.

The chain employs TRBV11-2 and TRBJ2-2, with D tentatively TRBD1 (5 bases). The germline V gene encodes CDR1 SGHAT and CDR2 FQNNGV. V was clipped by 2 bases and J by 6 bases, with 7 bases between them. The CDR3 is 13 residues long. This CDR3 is CASSLRRAGELFF. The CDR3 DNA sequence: TGTGCCAGCAGCTTACGCAGGGCCGGGGAGCTGTTTTTT.

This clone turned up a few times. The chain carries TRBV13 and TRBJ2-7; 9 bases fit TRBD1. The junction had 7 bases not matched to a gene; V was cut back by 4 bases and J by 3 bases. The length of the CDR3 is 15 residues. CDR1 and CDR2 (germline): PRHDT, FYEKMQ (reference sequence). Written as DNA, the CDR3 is TGTGCCAGCAGCTCGCACGGGACAGGGCACTACGAGCAGTACTTC. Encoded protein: CASSSHGTGHYEQYF. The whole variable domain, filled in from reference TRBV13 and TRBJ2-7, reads AAGVIQSPRHLIKEKRETATLKCYPIPRHDTVYWYQQGPGQDPQFLISFYEKMQSDKGSIPDRFSAQQFSDYHSELNMSSLELGDSALYFCASSSHGTGHYEQYFGPGTRLTVT.

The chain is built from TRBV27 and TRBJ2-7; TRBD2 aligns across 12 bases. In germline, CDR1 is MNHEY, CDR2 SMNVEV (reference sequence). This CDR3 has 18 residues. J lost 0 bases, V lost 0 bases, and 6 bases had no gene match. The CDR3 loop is CASSLSWASGRASYEQYF. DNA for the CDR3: TGTGCCAGCAGTTTATCTTGGGCTAGCGGGAGGGCCTCCTACGAGCAGTACTTC.

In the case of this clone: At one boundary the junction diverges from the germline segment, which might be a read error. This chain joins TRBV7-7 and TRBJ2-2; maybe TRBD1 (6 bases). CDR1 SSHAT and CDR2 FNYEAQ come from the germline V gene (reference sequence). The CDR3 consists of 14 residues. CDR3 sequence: CASSLDRNTGELFF. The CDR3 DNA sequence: TGTGCTAGCAGCCTGGACAGGAACACCGGGGAGCTGTTTTTT.

The CDR3 DNA reads TGTGCCTGGAGTGTACGAGGCCTTCAGCCCCAGCATTTT. Translating gives CAWSVRGLQPQHF. J is TRBJ1-5 and V is TRBV30; no definite D call. The CDR3 is 13 amino acids. V dropped 0 bases and J dropped 6 bases, with 9 bases sitting between them. Per the germline V gene, CDR1 is GTSNPN and CDR2 is SVGIG (reference sequence).

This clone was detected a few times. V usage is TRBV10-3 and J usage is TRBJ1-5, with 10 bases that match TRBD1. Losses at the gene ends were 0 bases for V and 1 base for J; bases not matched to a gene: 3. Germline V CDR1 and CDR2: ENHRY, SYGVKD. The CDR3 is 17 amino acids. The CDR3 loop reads CAISESTGGASNQPQHF. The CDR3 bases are TGTGCCATCAGTGAGTCGACAGGGGGCGCGAGCAATCAGCCCCAGCATTTT.

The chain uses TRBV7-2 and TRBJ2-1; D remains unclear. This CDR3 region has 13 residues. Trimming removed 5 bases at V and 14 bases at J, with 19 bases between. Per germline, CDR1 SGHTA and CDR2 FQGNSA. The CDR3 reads CASSSPTGGPEFF. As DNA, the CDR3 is TGTGCCAGCAGCAGCCCAACTGGCGGTCCCGAGTTCTTC.

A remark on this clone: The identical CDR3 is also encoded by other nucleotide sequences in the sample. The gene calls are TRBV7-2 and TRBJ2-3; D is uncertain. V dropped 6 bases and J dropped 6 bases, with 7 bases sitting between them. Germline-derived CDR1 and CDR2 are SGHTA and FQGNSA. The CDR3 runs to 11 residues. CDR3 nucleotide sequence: TGTGCCAGCAGTACCGGGGATACGCAGTATTTT. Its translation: CASSTGDTQYF.

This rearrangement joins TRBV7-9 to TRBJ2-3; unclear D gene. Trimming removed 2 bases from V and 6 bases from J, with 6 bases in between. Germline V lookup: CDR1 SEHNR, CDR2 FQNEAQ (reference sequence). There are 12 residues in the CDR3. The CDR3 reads CASSLIADTQYF. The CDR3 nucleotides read TGTGCCAGCAGCTTAATAGCTGATACGCAGTATTTT.

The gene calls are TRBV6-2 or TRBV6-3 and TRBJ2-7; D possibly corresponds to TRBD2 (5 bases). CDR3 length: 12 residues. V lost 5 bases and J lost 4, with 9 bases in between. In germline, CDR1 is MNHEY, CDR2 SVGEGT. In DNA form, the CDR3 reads TGTGCCAGCAGTGCCCAGCGGTACGAGCAGTACTTC. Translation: CASSAQRYEQYF.

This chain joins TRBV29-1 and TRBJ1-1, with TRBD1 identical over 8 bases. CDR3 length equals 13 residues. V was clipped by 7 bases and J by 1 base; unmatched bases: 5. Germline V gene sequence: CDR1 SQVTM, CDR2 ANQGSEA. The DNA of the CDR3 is TGCAGCGCATCGACAGGGGAGAACACTGAAGCTTTCTTT. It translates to CSASTGENTEAFF.

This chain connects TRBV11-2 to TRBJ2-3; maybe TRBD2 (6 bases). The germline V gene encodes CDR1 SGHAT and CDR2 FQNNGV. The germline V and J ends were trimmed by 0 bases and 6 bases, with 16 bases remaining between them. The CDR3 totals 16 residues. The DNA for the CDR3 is TGTGCCAGCAGCTTAGATCTTGCAGGGACTTCCGATACGCAGTATTTT. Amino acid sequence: CASSLDLAGTSDTQYF.

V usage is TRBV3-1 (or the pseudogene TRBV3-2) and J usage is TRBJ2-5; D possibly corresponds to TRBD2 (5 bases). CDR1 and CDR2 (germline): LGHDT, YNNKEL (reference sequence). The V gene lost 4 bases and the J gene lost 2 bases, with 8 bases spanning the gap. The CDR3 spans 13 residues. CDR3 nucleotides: TGTGCCAGCAGCCTCGGACTGCAAGAGACCCAGTACTTC. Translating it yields CASSLGLQETQYF.

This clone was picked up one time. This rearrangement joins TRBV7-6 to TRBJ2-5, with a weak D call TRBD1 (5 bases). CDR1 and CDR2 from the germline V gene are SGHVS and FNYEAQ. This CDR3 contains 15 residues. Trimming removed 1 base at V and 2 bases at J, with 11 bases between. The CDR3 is CASSLVGQSQETQYF. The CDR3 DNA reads TGTGCCAGCAGCTTAGTAGGACAAAGTCAAGAGACCCAGTACTTC. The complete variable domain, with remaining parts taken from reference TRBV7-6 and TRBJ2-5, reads GAGVSQSPRYKVTKRGQDVALRCDPISGHVSLYWYRQALGQGPEFLTYFNYEAQQDKSGLPNDRFSAERPEGSISTLTIQRTEQRDSAMYRCASSLVGQSQETQYFGPGTRLLVL.

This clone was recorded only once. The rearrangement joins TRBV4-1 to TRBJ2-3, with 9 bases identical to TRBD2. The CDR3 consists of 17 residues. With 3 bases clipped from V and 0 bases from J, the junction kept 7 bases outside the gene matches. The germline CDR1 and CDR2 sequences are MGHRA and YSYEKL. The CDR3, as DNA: TGCGCCAGCAGCCAGGGCTTAGCGGGAGTGAGCACAGATACGCAGTATTTT. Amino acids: CASSQGLAGVSTDTQYF.

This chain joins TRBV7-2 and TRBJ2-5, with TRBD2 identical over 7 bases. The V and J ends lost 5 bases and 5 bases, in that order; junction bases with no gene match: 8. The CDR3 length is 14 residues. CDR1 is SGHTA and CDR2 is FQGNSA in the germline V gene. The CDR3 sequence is CASSTAGAWETQYF. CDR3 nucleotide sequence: TGTGCCAGCAGCACTGCGGGAGCGTGGGAGACCCAGTACTTC. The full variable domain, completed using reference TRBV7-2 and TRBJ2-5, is GAGVSQSPSNKVTEKGKDVELRCDPISGHTALYWYRQSLGQGLEFLIYFQGNSAPDKSGLPSDRFSAERTGGSVSTLTIQRTQQEDSAVYLCASSTAGAWETQYFGPGTRLLVL.

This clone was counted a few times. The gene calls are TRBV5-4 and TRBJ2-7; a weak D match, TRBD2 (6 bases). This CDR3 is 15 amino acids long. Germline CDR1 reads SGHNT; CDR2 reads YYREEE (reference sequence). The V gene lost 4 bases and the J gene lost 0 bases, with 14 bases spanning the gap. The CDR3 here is CASSREVLDSYEQYF. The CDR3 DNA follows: TGTGCCAGCAGCAGGGAGGTGCTGGACTCCTACGAGCAGTACTTC.

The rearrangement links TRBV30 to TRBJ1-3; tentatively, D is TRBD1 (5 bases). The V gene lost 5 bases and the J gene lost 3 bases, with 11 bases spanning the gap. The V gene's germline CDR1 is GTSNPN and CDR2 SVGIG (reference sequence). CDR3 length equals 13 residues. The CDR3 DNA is TGTGCCTGGGTAGGGGTTCTTGGAAACACCATATATTTT. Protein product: CAWVGVLGNTIYF.

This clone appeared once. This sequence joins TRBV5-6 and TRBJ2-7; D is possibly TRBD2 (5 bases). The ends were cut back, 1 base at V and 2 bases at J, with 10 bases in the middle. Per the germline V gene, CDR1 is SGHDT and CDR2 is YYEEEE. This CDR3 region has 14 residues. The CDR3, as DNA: TGTGCCAGCAGCTTGCGGGGATCTCCCTACGAGCAGTACTTC. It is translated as CASSLRGSPYEQYF.

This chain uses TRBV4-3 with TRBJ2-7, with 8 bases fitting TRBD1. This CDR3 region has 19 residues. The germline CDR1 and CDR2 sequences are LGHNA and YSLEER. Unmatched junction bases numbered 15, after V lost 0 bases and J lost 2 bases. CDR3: CASSQDGTGPNKIPYEQYF. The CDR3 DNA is TGCGCCAGCAGCCAAGATGGGACAGGACCCAATAAAATCCCCTACGAGCAGTACTTC.

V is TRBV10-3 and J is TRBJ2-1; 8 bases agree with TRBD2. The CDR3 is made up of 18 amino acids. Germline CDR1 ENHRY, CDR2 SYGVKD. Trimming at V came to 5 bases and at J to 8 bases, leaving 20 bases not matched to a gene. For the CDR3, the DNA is TGTGCCATCAGTCGTTCCAGCGGGAGAGTTGAGGTTAAGGATGAGCAGTTCTTC. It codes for CAISRSSGRVEVKDEQFF.

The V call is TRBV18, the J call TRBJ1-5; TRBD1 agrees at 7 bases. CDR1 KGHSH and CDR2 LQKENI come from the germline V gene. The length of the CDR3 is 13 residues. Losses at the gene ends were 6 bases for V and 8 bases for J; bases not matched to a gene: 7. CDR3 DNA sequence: TGTGCCAGCTCGCCGAACAGGGGTGAGCCCCAGCATTTT. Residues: CASSPNRGEPQHF.

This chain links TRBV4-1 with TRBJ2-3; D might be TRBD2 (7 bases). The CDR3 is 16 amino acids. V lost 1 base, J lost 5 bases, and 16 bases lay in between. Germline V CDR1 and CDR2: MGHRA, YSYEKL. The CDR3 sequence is CASSQVGRGAGDTQYF. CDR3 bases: TGCGCCAGCAGCCAAGTAGGGAGGGGGGCTGGAGATACGCAGTATTTT.

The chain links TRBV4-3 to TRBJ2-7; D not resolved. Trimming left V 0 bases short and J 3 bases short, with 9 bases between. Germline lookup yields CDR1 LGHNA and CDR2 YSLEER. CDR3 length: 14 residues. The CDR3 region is CASSQDGQSYEQYF. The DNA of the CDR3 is TGCGCCAGCAGCCAAGATGGGCAGAGCTACGAGCAGTACTTC.